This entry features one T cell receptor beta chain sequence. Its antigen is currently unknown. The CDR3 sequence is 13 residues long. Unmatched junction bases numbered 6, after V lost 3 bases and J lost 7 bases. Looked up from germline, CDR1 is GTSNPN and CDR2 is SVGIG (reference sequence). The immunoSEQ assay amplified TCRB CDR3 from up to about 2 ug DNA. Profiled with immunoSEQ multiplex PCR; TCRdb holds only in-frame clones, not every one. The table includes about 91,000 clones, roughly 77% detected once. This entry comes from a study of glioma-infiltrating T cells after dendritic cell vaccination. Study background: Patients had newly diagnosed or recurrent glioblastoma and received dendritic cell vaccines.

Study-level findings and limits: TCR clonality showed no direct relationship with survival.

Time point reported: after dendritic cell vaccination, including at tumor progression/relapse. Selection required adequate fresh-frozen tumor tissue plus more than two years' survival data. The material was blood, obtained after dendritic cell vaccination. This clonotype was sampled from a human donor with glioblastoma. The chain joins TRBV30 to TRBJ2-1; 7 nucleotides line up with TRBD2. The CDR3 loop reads CAWRGISGNEQFF. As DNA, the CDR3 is TGTGCCTGGAGGGGAATTAGCGGGAATGAGCAGTTCTTC.